These 5 T cell receptor beta chains were sequenced from one sample in a study of blood T cell repertoires in COVID-19. Repertoires were generated with immunoSEQ multiplex PCR, while TCRdb's copy carries only in-frame clones and drops some. This table has around 370,000 clones, 88% appearing once. Sample: PBMCs or T cells enriched from blood (not recorded which). The receptors derive from a woman aged 18-29 years who had recovered from COVID-19.

The genes are TRBV30 and TRBJ1-3; TRBD1 is a possible D gene (5 bases). Between the trimmed V and J ends, which lost 1 base and 1 base, there was a span of 5 bases. The CDR3 has 13 residues. Germline V lookup: CDR1 GTSNPN, CDR2 SVGIG (reference sequence). CDR3 nucleotides: TGTGCCTGGAGTGGACAGTCTGGAAACACCATATATTTT. Protein product: CAWSGQSGNTIYF.

V is TRBV28 and J is TRBJ1-2; tentative D call: TRBD1 (6 bases). This CDR3 region has 14 residues. Germline CDR1 and CDR2: MDHEN and SYDVKM. The germline V and J ends were trimmed by 4 bases and 5 bases, with 14 bases remaining between them. The CDR3 DNA follows: TGTGCCAGCAGTTCCGAGGGGGGGAGATATGGCTACACCTTC. It translates to CASSSEGGRYGYTF.

CDR3 amino acids: CASRSGGLVGGYTF. CDR3 DNA sequence: TGTGCCAGCAGGAGCGGGGGGCTGGTGGGTGGCTACACCTTC. The chain has TRBV11-3 and TRBJ1-2, with a possible D match to TRBD1 (6 bases). In germline, CDR1 is SGHNT, CDR2 YENEEA. The V end was cut by 6 bases, the J end by 7 bases, with 18 bases between. This CDR3 spans 14 amino acids.

This clone was picked up one time. This chain connects TRBV10-3 to TRBJ2-7; 8 bases are a match to TRBD1. After removal of 3 bases from V and 3 bases from J, the junction contained 7 bases not matched to a gene. The CDR3 totals 15 residues. Germline loops: CDR1 ENHRY, CDR2 SYGVKD. In DNA form, the CDR3 reads TGTGCCATCAGTGACCGGACAGGGAAGGACTACGAGCAGTACTTC. As protein: CAISDRTGKDYEQYF.

The V gene is TRBV4-1, the J gene TRBJ2-3; the D gene is possibly TRBD1 (6 bases). The CDR3 extends over 16 amino acids. V was clipped by 1 base and J by 2 bases, with 13 bases between them. Germline V lookup: CDR1 MGHRA, CDR2 YSYEKL. Written as DNA, the CDR3 is TGCGCCAGCAGCCAAGGGTTAGGGGGAGACACAGATACGCAGTATTTT. This translates into CASSQGLGGDTDTQYF.